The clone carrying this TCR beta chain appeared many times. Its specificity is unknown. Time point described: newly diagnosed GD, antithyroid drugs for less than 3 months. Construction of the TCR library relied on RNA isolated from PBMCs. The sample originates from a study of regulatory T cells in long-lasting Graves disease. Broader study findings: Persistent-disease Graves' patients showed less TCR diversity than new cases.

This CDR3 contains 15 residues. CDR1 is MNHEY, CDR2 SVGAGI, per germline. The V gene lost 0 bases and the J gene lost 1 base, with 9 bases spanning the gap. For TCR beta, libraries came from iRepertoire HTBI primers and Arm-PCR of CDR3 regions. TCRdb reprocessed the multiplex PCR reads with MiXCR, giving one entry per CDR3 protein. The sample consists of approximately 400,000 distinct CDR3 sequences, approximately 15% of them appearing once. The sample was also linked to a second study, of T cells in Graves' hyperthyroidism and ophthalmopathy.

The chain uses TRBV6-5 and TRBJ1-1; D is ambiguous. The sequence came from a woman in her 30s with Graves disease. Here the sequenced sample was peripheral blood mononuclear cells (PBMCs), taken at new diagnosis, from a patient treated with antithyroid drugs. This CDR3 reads CASSYSRGGNTEAFF. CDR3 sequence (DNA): TGTGCCAGCAGTTACTCGCGAGGAGGGAACACTGAAGCTTTCTTT.